The 24 T cell receptor beta chains listed next were all sequenced from one sample in a study of identical twins. Each CDR3 protein is one row after TCRdb ran MiXCR on the 5' RACE reads. The sample contains fewer than 900,000 distinct CDR3 sequences, about 20% of which appear only once. These data were also filed under a second study, of T cells expressing NK-cell markers.

Source material: PBMCs. These receptors all come from a woman between 18 and 30 years old in good health.

V and J are TRBV5-1 and TRBJ2-2; TRBD2 is a possible D gene (5 bases). Trimming took 6 bases from V and 4 from J, leaving 13 bases between them. CDR3 size: 14 residues. Germline assignment: CDR1 SGHRS and CDR2 YFSETQ. Written as DNA, the CDR3 is TGCGCCAGCACCGACCATGCGGGCACCGGGGAGCTGTTTTTT. Translation: CASTDHAGTGELFF.

This clonotype was observed a few times. The CDR3 DNA follows: TGCAGCGTTGAGCCGACAGGGTCCGGGGAGACCCAGTACTTC. Translating gives CSVEPTGSGETQYF. The chain is built from TRBV29-1 and TRBJ2-5; 7 nucleotides match TRBD1. The CDR3 totals 14 residues. With 3 bases clipped from V and 5 bases from J, the junction kept 9 bases outside the gene matches. From germline, CDR1 is SQVTM and CDR2 ANQGSEA.

The rearrangement joins TRBV10-3 to TRBJ2-3; perhaps TRBD1 as D (6 bases). Germline CDR1 and CDR2: ENHRY and SYGVKD. The CDR3 spans 13 residues. Trimming cost V 2 bases and J 4 bases, with 7 bases left between them. The CDR3 DNA is TGTGCCATCAGTGAGACAGGGCCAGATACGCAGTATTTT. Amino acids: CAISETGPDTQYF.

V is TRBV7-2 and J is TRBJ2-7; 9 nucleotides line up with TRBD2. The CDR3 contains 16 residues. Trimming cost V 0 bases and J 1 base; bases outside gene matches: 4. CDR1 is SGHTA, CDR2 FQGNSA, per germline. CDR3 nucleotides: TGTGCCAGCAGCTTAGCTGGCGGGGGGGCGTCCTACGAGCAGTACTTC. Translation: CASSLAGGGASYEQYF.

The chain uses TRBV5-1 and TRBJ2-1; unclear D gene. Looked up from germline, CDR1 is SGHRS and CDR2 is YFSETQ. This CDR3 has 16 amino acids. Trimming took 2 bases from V and 2 from J, leaving 14 bases between them. The CDR3 coding sequence is TGCGCCAGCAGCTTACTTAACAGTGATGCCTACAATGAGCAGTTCTTC. Residues: CASSLLNSDAYNEQFF.

This clonotype occurred a few times. The V and J genes are TRBV12-3 or TRBV12-4 and TRBJ2-5, with a possible D match to TRBD1 (5 bases). The CDR3 length is 14 residues. V shed 6 bases and J shed 7 bases, with 18 bases lying between them. CDR3 sequence reads: CASSPLQGTGTQYF. The DNA for the CDR3 is TGTGCCAGCAGCCCGTTGCAGGGCACCGGGACCCAGTACTTC.

The chain links TRBV9 to TRBJ2-1, with TRBD2 matching over 9 bases. The length of the CDR3 is 15 residues. With V trimmed by 3 bases and J by 8 bases, 9 bases remained unmatched. Germline lookup yields CDR1 SGDLS and CDR2 YYNGEE. This CDR3 is CASSAGGTSLDEQFF. For the CDR3, the DNA is TGTGCCAGCAGCGCGGGAGGGACTAGCTTAGATGAGCAGTTCTTC.

The CDR3: CSARGLRSQETQYF. CDR3 sequence (DNA): TGCAGTGCTAGGGGCCTCCGGAGTCAAGAGACCCAGTACTTC. The chain joins TRBV20-1 to TRBJ2-5; D is uncertain. Trimming took off 3 bases at V and 2 bases at J, with 13 bases between the two ends. From germline, CDR1 is DFQATT and CDR2 SNEGSKA (reference sequence). This CDR3 is 14 amino acids long.

CDR3: CATSTRGTEAFF. The CDR3 nucleotides read TGTGCCACCAGCACCCGGGGCACTGAAGCTTTCTTT. The chain recombines TRBV15 with TRBJ1-1, with D uncertain. In germline, CDR1 is LNHNV, CDR2 YYDKDF (reference sequence). V lost 4 bases and J 4 bases, leaving 7 bases between the germline ends. This CDR3 comprises 12 residues. Supplemented by reference TRBV15 and TRBJ1-1, the full variable domain reads DAMVIQNPRYQVTQFGKPVTLSCSQTLNHNVMYWYQQKSSQAPKLLFHYYDKDFNNEADTPDNFQSRRPNTSFCFLDIRSPGLGDTAMYLCATSTRGTEAFFGQGTRLTVV.

This clonotype came up a few times. The chain links TRBV7-2 to TRBJ2-3, with D unclear. The CDR3 runs to 13 residues. V was cut by 3 bases and J by 4 bases, with 8 bases left in between. Germline CDR1 is SGHTA and CDR2 is FQGNSA. The CDR3 bases are TGTGCCAGCAGCTTCTTTTGGGCAGATACGCAGTATTTT. Amino acid sequence: CASSFFWADTQYF.

As concerns this clonotype: Since the CDR3 does not end with the conserved phenylalanine or tryptophan, this likely comes from a read error. Because the CDR3's place on the DNA is in doubt, the DNA is left out and the CDR3 is given as listed by TCRdb. The chain combines TRBV7-9 with TRBJ1-1; the table gives TRBD1 as D, unverified against the DNA. The germline gives CDR1 SEHNR, CDR2 FQNEAQ (reference sequence). The CDR3 contains 10 residues when both ends are counted. CDR3 region: CASSPGDRSR.

V is TRBV4-3 and J is TRBJ2-2; D remains unclear. This CDR3 is built from 14 residues. Germline lookup yields CDR1 LGHNA and CDR2 YSLEER. V shed 0 bases and J shed 6 bases, with 8 bases lying between them. The CDR3 nucleotides are TGCGCCAGCAGCCAAGATCAAGGCCCCGGGGAGCTGTTTTTT. The encoded protein is CASSQDQGPGELFF.

The chain has TRBV6-5 and TRBJ2-7, with 7 positions matching TRBD1. The CDR3 runs to 16 residues. Looked up from germline, CDR1 is MNHEY and CDR2 is SVGAGI. After removal of 0 bases from V and 3 bases from J, the junction contained 8 bases not matched to a gene. CDR3 sequence: CASSYSNRGQNYEQYF. The CDR3 DNA follows: TGTGCCAGCAGTTACTCGAATAGGGGACAGAACTACGAGCAGTACTTC.

In DNA, the CDR3 is TGTGCCAGCAGCTATACAGAGTTACCAGAAGAGCAGTTCTTC. It is translated as CASSYTELPEEQFF. The chain links TRBV7-9 to TRBJ2-1, with no clear D. The V end lost 4 bases, the J end lost 10 bases, and 17 bases lay between the germline ends. The CDR3 sequence is 14 residues long. CDR1 SEHNR and CDR2 FQNEAQ come from the germline V gene (reference sequence).

The CDR3 bases are TGTGCCAGCACCCGAGGTAGCGGGATTGAGGAGACCCAGTACTTC. Translation gives CASTRGSGIEETQYF. V is TRBV7-8 and J is TRBJ2-5; 8 nucleotides line up with TRBD2. The ends lost 7 bases at V and 5 bases at J; junction bases unmatched: 12. CDR1 is SGHVS and CDR2 is FQNEAQ in the germline V gene. CDR3 length: 15 residues.

This clonotype was seen more than once but under ten times. The gene calls are TRBV29-1 and TRBJ2-1, with D possibly being TRBD2 (5 bases). Germline CDR1 reads SQVTM; CDR2 reads ANQGSEA. There are 11 residues in the CDR3. V dropped 4 bases and J dropped 10 bases, with 11 bases sitting between them. The CDR3 region has the DNA TGCAGCGTTGGGGCCACGGGGGAGCAGTTCTTC. This encodes CSVGATGEQFF.

The chain links TRBV4-3 to TRBJ2-7; D is undetermined. The CDR3 has 16 amino acids. Germline values: CDR1 LGHNA, CDR2 YSLEER. The V gene lost 0 bases and the J gene lost 3 bases, with 15 bases spanning the gap. The CDR3 DNA reads TGCGCCAGCAGCCAAGACACGTCTACTTTTCGCTACGAGCAGTACTTC. This sequence encodes CASSQDTSTFRYEQYF.

This clonotype was seen ten or more times. V and J are TRBV11-2 and TRBJ1-2; D call uncertain. Trimming removed 2 bases from V and 5 bases from J, with 6 bases in between. There are 12 residues in the CDR3. Germline V gene sequence: CDR1 SGHAT, CDR2 FQNNGV. The CDR3 sequence is CASSLMGYGYTF. The CDR3 DNA reads as TGTGCCAGCAGCTTAATGGGATATGGCTACACCTTC.

The V call is TRBV18, the J call TRBJ2-3; 8 positions match TRBD2. The CDR3 runs 15 residues. Losses at the gene ends were 5 bases for V and 3 bases for J; bases not matched to a gene: 7. Germline CDR1 reads KGHSH; CDR2 reads LQKENI. CDR3 protein: CASSSGVAGTDTQYF. The CDR3 nucleotides are TGTGCCAGCTCATCCGGGGTAGCGGGGACAGATACGCAGTATTTT.

The chain links TRBV10-3 to TRBJ2-5, with 8 nucleotides matching TRBD2. The CDR3 sequence is 13 residues long. After removal of 3 bases from V and 7 bases from J, the junction contained 4 bases not matched to a gene. Per the germline V gene, CDR1 is ENHRY and CDR2 is SYGVKD. CDR3 nucleotides: TGTGCCATCAGTGACGGTGCGGGGGGGACCCAGTACTTC. This encodes CAISDGAGGTQYF.

The chain carries TRBV20-1 and TRBJ2-7; 7 bases fit TRBD2. The length of the CDR3 is 11 residues. The V gene end was trimmed by 0 bases and the J gene end by 11 bases; junction bases not matched to a gene: 4. Germline V gene lookup returns CDR1 DFQATT and CDR2 SNEGSKA (reference sequence). The CDR3 nucleotides read TGCAGTGCTAGAGAGTTTGGGAGGGAGTACTTC. Residues: CSAREFGREYF.

V usage is TRBV20-1 and J usage is TRBJ1-2; 7 positions agree with TRBD1. The CDR3 contains 13 residues. The V gene's germline CDR1 is DFQATT and CDR2 SNEGSKA (reference sequence). V shed 6 bases and J 6 bases; nucleotides not matched to a gene: 10. CDR3 protein: CSAWTAQGNGYTF. The DNA for the CDR3 is TGCAGTGCCTGGACCGCACAGGGGAATGGCTACACCTTC.

This clonotype was seen more than once but under ten times. The chain combines TRBV11-2 with TRBJ2-7, with 8 bases that match TRBD1. CDR3 size: 19 residues. V shed 5 bases and J 6 bases; nucleotides not matched to a gene: 24. The germline CDR1 and CDR2 sequences are SGHAT and FQNNGV. The chain's CDR3 is CASSRSSPLTSGQASEQYF. In nucleotides, the CDR3 is TGTGCCAGCAGCCGGTCGAGCCCTCTGACCTCGGGACAGGCAAGCGAGCAGTACTTC.

The CDR3 here is CASSTLAGGPNEQFF. CDR3 bases: TGTGCCAGCAGCACACTAGCGGGGGGCCCCAATGAGCAGTTCTTC. V usage is TRBV9 and J usage is TRBJ2-1, with 12 bases fitting TRBD2. V dropped 4 bases and J dropped 6; count of bases not matched to a gene: 5. Germline assignment: CDR1 SGDLS and CDR2 YYNGEE. This CDR3 is built from 15 residues.